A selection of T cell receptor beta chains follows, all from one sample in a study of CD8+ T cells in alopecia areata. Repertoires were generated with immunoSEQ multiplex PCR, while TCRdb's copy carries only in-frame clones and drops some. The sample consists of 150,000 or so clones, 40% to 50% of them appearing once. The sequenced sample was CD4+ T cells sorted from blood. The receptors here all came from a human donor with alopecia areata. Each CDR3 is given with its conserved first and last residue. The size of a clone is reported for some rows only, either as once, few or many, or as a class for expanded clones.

CDR3 protein: CASTDSGANVLTF
V gene: TRBV2
J gene: TRBJ2-6
clone size: NA

CDR3 protein: CASSVSGSSYNEQFF
V gene: TRBV5-1
J gene: TRBJ2-1
clone size: NA

CDR3 protein: CASSVREGWDEQYF
V gene: TRBV9
J gene: TRBJ2-7
clone size: NA

CDR3 protein: CASSQVRGEQYF
V gene: TRBV14
J gene: TRBJ2-7
clone size: NA

CDR3 protein: CAIQGVYGYTF
V gene: TRBV6-5
J gene: TRBJ1-2
clone size: NA

CDR3 protein: CSASGSSSAPYEQYF
V gene: TRBV29-1
J gene: TRBJ2-7
clone size: few

CDR3 protein: CASSPSTDTQYF
V gene: TRBV5-1
J gene: TRBJ2-3
clone size: few

CDR3 protein: CATSRGGTDQPQHF
V gene: TRBV15
J gene: TRBJ1-5
clone size: few

CDR3 protein: CAIRTDQSSYEQYF
V gene: TRBV10-3
J gene: TRBJ2-7
clone size: NA

CDR3 protein: CSVARETQYF
V gene: TRBV29-1
J gene: TRBJ2-5
clone size: few

CDR3 protein: CAWSPLENTEAFF
V gene: TRBV30
J gene: TRBJ1-1
clone size: NA

CDR3 protein: CSVHYVPETQYF
V gene: TRBV29-1
J gene: TRBJ2-5
clone size: NA

CDR3 protein: CAISEGLAGAFTETQYF
V gene: TRBV10-3
J gene: TRBJ2-5
clone size: NA

CDR3 protein: CATSRGKNSGANVLTF
V gene: TRBV15
J gene: TRBJ2-6
clone size: NA

CDR3 protein: CSVGSARRRGVAGSETQYF
V gene: TRBV29-1
J gene: TRBJ2-5
clone size: NA

CDR3 protein: CSVNQGGLGEQYF
V gene: TRBV29-1
J gene: TRBJ2-7
clone size: few

CDR3 protein: CSVCFRGRVYNEQFF
V gene: TRBV29-1
J gene: TRBJ2-1
clone size: few

CDR3 protein: CAWRSRENGYTF
V gene: TRBV30
J gene: TRBJ1-2
clone size: NA

CDR3 protein: CASSFLQSGRVYEQYF
V gene: TRBV27
J gene: TRBJ2-7
clone size: NA

CDR3 protein: CASRKRGGRYEQYF
V gene: TRBV13
J gene: TRBJ2-7
clone size: NA

CDR3 protein: CASSSGTSGRGANTGELFF
V gene: TRBV7-9
J gene: TRBJ2-2
clone size: few

CDR3 protein: CASSLETTEQYF
V gene: TRBV5-1
J gene: TRBJ2-7
clone size: NA

CDR3 protein: CASSRGQDNYEQYF
V gene: TRBV5-6
J gene: TRBJ2-7
clone size: NA

CDR3 protein: CAWIRLRGSTGELFF
V gene: TRBV30
J gene: TRBJ2-2
clone size: few

CDR3 protein: CSVGARLKQFF
V gene: TRBV29-1
J gene: TRBJ2-1
clone size: few

CDR3 protein: CASSFRTGGDSNEQFF
V gene: TRBV27
J gene: TRBJ2-1
clone size: NA

CDR3 protein: CASSFGQRKGYTF
V gene: TRBV28
J gene: TRBJ1-2
clone size: few

CDR3 protein: CASSLGASFYNEQFF
V gene: TRBV5-1
J gene: TRBJ2-1
clone size: NA

CDR3 protein: CASSSRGANDEKLFF
V gene: TRBV5-1
J gene: TRBJ1-4
clone size: NA

CDR3 protein: CASFDRGREQYF
V gene: TRBV2
J gene: TRBJ2-7
clone size: NA

CDR3 protein: CATLLAGGRTGELFF
V gene: TRBV6-1
J gene: TRBJ2-2
clone size: NA

CDR3 protein: CASSQPSGEQFF
V gene: TRBV4-2
J gene: TRBJ2-1
clone size: few

CDR3 protein: CASSYVGVYEQYF
V gene: TRBV6-5
J gene: TRBJ2-7
clone size: NA

CDR3 protein: CASSEPWTRPDGELFF
V gene: TRBV2
J gene: TRBJ2-2
clone size: few

CDR3 protein: CASSRAGAYEQYF
V gene: TRBV5-1
J gene: TRBJ2-7
clone size: NA

CDR3 protein: CSAPPRHEQYF
V gene: TRBV20-1
J gene: TRBJ2-7
clone size: few

CDR3 protein: CSGEQGKNTEAFF
V gene: TRBV29-1
J gene: TRBJ1-1
clone size: few

CDR3 protein: CASSEQGNSGNTIYF
V gene: TRBV6-1
J gene: TRBJ1-3
clone size: NA

CDR3 protein: CASSSRAGFTDTQYF
V gene: TRBV7-2
J gene: TRBJ2-3
clone size: NA

CDR3 protein: CASRTTFLLETQYF
V gene: TRBV2
J gene: TRBJ2-5
clone size: NA

CDR3 protein: CASRTSGNGYTF
V gene: TRBV28
J gene: TRBJ1-2
clone size: NA

CDR3 protein: CASSYQAVAKNIQYF
V gene: TRBV6-5
J gene: TRBJ2-4
clone size: few

CDR3 protein: CATSMGAGASSYNEQFF
V gene: TRBV15
J gene: TRBJ2-1
clone size: NA

CDR3 protein: CASRQARRNTEAFF
V gene: TRBV27
J gene: TRBJ1-1
clone size: NA

CDR3 protein: CAWKGLAVTGANVLTF
V gene: TRBV30
J gene: TRBJ2-6
clone size: NA

CDR3 protein: CAWSGSVSYNEQFF
V gene: TRBV30
J gene: TRBJ2-1
clone size: NA

CDR3 protein: CATSAGQDYGYTF
V gene: TRBV15
J gene: TRBJ1-2
clone size: few

CDR3 protein: CASSQGTGGNTIYF
V gene: TRBV4-2
J gene: TRBJ1-3
clone size: once

CDR3 protein: CASSQERRGGYGYTF
V gene: TRBV4-2
J gene: TRBJ1-2
clone size: NA